This T cell receptor beta chain was obtained from a study of blood T cell repertoires in COVID-19. The overall study: Samples representing acute and convalescent COVID-19 were sourced from the United States, Italy and Spain. Sample material is recorded as cDNA or gDNA derived from T cells, B-cell-depleted T cells, or PBMCs.

The CDR3 is 11 amino acids. Germline V lookup: CDR1 MNHNS, CDR2 SASEGT. Trimming pared 2 bases from V and 7 bases from J, leaving 5 bases between. Original analysis: Quantification of nucleated cells was approximated via reference gene primer amplification. The method was immunoSEQ multiplex PCR; TCRdb's version includes in-frame clones alone and lacks a portion of them. V and J calls and clone size are those listed in that table; D and trimming were worked out from the DNA. The table shows 27,000 or so clones, with just over 85% occurring only once. In this sample, this clone turned up a few times. This clonotype was obtained from a human donor in a cohort sampled during active COVID-19. Specimen: peripheral blood. The chain has TRBV6-1 and TRBJ1-1; D ambiguous. The CDR3: CASSETVEAFF. The CDR3 nucleotides are TGTGCCAGCAGTGAAACGGTTGAAGCTTTCTTT.